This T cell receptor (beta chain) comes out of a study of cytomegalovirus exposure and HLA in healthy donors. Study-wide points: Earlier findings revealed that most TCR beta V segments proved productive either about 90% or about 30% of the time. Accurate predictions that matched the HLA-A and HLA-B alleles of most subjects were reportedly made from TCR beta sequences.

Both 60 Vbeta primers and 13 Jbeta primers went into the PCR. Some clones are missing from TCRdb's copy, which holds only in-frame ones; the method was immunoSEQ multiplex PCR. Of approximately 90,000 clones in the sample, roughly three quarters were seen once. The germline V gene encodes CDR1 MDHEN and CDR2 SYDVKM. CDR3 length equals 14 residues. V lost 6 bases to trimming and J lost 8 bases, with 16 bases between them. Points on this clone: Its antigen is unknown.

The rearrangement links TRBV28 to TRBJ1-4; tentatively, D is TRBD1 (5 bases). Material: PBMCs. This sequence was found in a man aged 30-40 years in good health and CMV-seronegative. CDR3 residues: CASSPAGLGEKLFF. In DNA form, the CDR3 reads TGTGCCAGCAGCCCTGCGGGGCTTGGGGAAAAACTGTTTTTT.